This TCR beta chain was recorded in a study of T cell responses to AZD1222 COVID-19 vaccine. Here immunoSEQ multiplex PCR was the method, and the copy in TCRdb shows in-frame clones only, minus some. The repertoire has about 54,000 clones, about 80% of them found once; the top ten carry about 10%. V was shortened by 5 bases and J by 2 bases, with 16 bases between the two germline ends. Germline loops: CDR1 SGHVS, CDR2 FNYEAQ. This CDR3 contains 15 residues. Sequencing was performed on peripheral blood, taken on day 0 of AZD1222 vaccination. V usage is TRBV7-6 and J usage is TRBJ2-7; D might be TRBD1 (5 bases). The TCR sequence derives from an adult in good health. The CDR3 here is CASSQGAGAPYEQYF. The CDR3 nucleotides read TGTGCCAGCAGCCAGGGTGCAGGCGCACCCTACGAGCAGTACTTC.